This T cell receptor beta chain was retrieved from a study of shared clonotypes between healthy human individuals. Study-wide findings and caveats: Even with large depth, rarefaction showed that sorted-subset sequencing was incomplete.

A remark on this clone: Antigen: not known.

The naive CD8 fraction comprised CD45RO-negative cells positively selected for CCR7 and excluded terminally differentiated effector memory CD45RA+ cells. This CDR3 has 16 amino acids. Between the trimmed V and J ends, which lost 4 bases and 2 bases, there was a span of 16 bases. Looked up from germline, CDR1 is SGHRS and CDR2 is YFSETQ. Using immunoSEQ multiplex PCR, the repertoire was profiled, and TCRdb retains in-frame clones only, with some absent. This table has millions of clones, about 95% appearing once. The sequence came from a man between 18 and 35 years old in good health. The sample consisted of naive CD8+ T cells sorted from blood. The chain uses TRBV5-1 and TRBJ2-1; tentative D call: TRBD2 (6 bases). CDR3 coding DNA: TGCGCCAGCAGCGTGTTACCTAGCGTAGCCTACAATGAGCAGTTCTTC. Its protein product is CASSVLPSVAYNEQFF.